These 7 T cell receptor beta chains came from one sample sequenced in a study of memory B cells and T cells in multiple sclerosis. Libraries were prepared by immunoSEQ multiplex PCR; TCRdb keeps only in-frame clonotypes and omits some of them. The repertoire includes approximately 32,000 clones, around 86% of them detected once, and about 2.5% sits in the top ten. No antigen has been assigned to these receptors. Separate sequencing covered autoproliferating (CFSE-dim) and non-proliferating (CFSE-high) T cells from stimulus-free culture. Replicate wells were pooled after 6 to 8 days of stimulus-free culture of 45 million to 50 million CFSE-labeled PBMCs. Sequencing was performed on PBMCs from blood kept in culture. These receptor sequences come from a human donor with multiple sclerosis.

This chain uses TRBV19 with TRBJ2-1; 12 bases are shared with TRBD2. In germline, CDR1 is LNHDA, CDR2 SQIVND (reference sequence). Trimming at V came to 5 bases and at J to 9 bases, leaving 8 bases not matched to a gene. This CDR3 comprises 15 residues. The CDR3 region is CASSSLGLAGIEQFF. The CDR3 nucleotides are TGTGCCAGTAGTTCATTGGGACTAGCGGGCATTGAGCAGTTCTTC.

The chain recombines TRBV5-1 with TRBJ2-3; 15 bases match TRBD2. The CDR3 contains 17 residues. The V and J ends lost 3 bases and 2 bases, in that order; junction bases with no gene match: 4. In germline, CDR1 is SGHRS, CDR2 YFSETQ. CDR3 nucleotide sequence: TGCGCCAGCAGCTCGGGACTAGCGGGGGGAGCCACAGATACGCAGTATTTT. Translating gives CASSSGLAGGATDTQYF.

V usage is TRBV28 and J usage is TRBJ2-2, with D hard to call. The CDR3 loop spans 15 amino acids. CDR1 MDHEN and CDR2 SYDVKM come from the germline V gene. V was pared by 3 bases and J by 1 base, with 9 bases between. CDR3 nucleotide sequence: TGTGCCAGCAGTTTTTCGGGCATGAACACCGGGGAGCTGTTTTTT. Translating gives CASSFSGMNTGELFF. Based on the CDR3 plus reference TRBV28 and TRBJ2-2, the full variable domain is DVKVTQSSRYLVKRTGEKVFLECVQDMDHENMFWYRQDPGLGLRLIYFSYDVKMKEKGDIPEGYSVSREKKERFSLILESASTNQTSMYLCASSFSGMNTGELFFGEGSRLTVL.

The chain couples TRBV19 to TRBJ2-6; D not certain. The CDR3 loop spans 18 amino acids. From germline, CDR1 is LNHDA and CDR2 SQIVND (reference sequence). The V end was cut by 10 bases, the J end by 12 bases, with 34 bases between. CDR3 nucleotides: TGTGCCACAAAAGCAGCTTTCGGTACAGACGCTTTTTTGAGCGTCCTGACTTTC. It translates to CATKAAFGTDAFLSVLTF.

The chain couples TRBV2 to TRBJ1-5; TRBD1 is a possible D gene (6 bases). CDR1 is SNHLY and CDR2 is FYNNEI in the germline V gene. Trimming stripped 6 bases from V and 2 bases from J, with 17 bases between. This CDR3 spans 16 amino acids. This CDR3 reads CASRAFGGGGNQPQHF. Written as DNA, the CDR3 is TGTGCCAGCAGGGCCTTTGGGGGCGGGGGCAATCAGCCCCAGCATTTT.

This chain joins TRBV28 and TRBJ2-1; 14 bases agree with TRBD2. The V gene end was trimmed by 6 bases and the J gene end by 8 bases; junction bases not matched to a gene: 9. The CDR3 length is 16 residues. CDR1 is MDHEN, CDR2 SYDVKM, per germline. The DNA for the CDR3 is TGTGCCAGCAGGGGGACCGGGACTAGCGGGGGCTATGAGCAGTTCTTC. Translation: CASRGTGTSGGYEQFF. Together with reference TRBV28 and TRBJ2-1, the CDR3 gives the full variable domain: DVKVTQSSRYLVKRTGEKVFLECVQDMDHENMFWYRQDPGLGLRLIYFSYDVKMKEKGDIPEGYSVSREKKERFSLILESASTNQTSMYLCASRGTGTSGGYEQFFGPGTRLTVL.

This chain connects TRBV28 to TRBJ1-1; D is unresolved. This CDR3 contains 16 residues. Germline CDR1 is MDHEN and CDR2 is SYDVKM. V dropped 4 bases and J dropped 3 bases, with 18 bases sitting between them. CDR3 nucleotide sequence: TGTGCCAGCAGTTCTAGGCCAGGACTTGGCGACACTGAAGCTTTCTTT. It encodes CASSSRPGLGDTEAFF.